Only one count was recorded for the clone carrying this T cell receptor beta chain. Its antigen is currently unknown. The CDR3 sequence is 14 residues long. Trimming removed 4 bases from V and 4 bases from J; junction bases left unmatched: 4. Germline V gives CDR1 LNHDA, CDR2 SQIVND (reference sequence). The source of the sample is a study of cytomegalovirus exposure and HLA in healthy donors. Study-wide results and caveats: Three CMV-associated chains proved CMV antigen-specific in vitro. According to a subsequent analysis, TCR clusters from the first cohort were inclined to appear together in the roughly 120 validation repertoires.

Sequenced by immunoSEQ multiplex PCR; TCRdb stores in-frame clones only, minus some. The table has 95,000 to 150,000 clones, 88% seen once; the top ten hold about 6.3%. This chain links TRBV19 with TRBJ2-5; the match to TRBD1 covers 9 bases. The source is a woman between 18 and 30 years old in good health and CMV-seropositive. Material: PBMCs. CDR3: CASSTGTGLETQYF. CDR3 sequence (DNA): TGTGCCAGTAGTACCGGGACAGGGCTAGAGACCCAGTACTTC.